This T cell receptor (beta chain) was found in a study of T cells in Graves' hyperthyroidism and ophthalmopathy. The CDR3 consists of 16 residues. Per germline, CDR1 SGDLS and CDR2 YYNGEE. The V gene end was trimmed by 2 bases and the J gene end by 2 bases; junction bases not matched to a gene: 8. Template material for amplifying TCR beta CDR3 regions consisted of RNA transcripts. Carried out on the TCR CDR3, a first-round RT-PCR used the HTBI primer set. Each CDR3 protein is one row after TCRdb ran MiXCR on the multiplex PCR reads. The sample carries fewer than 600,000 distinct CDR3 sequences, 14% recorded once. Hyperthyroidism in the patients, aged 18 to 65, was newly diagnosed and under 2 months in duration.

The V and J genes are TRBV9 and TRBJ2-3; 7 bases align to TRBD2. The sample comprised blood. The receptor was derived from a woman in her forties with Graves' hyperthyroidism. The chain's CDR3 is CASSVGFSGPTDTQYF. DNA of the CDR3: TGTGCCAGCAGCGTCGGTTTTAGCGGGCCCACAGATACGCAGTATTTT. The complete variable domain, with remaining parts taken from reference TRBV9 and TRBJ2-3, reads DSGVTQTPKHLITATGQRVTLRCSPRSGDLSVYWYQQSLDQGLQFLIQYYNGEERAKGNILERFSAQQFPDLHSELNLSSLELGDSALYFCASSVGFSGPTDTQYFGPGTRLTVL.